This TCR beta chain was observed in a study of T-cell memory formation after mild COVID-19. TCR alpha and TCR beta cDNA libraries carrying sample barcodes and UMIs came from 5'RACE with constant-segment primers. TCRdb ran MiXCR on the 5' RACE reads and lists one entry per CDR3 protein. The profile shows about 130,000 distinct CDR3 sequences, 5% to 6.5% of them singletons. Overall study results and limits: Shrinking CD4+ clones were chiefly CM and EM; CD8+ ones were chiefly EMRA. What remained unconfirmed was the SARS-CoV-2 specificity of second-wave clones peaking on day 37. There were some responding clones in pre-infection memory, which suggested that cross-reactive memory had joined.

This CDR3 is built from 13 residues. Between the trimmed V and J ends, which lost 3 bases and 0 bases, there was a span of 4 bases. Germline V gives CDR1 SGHKS, CDR2 YYEKEE (reference sequence). This clonotype was picked up a small number of times. Its antigen is not known. The TCR originated in an adult woman who had mild COVID-19 (a few samples of this study predate the infection). Cell type and time point are not known. Sequencing was carried out using PBMCs or a T cell subset sorted from them (not recorded which). The chain has TRBV5-5 and TRBJ1-5; D remains unclear. The chain's CDR3 is CASSWGSNQPQHF. DNA for the CDR3: TGTGCCAGCAGCTGGGGTAGCAATCAGCCCCAGCATTTT.